Below, 32 T cell receptor beta chains from the same sample are listed, as sequenced in a study of shared clonotypes between healthy human individuals. Data came from immunoSEQ multiplex PCR; TCRdb stores just in-frame clones and leaves some out. The table includes 2,100,000 or so clones, 90% to 97% detected once. Sequencing input: naive CD4+ T cells sorted from blood. The subset was: CD45RA+ positively selected. These receptors were obtained from a man aged 18 to 30 in good health.

The CDR3 is CASSASGTETYEQYF. CDR3 nucleotides: TGTGCCAGCAGTGCGTCCGGGACAGAGACCTACGAGCAGTACTTC. This chain joins TRBV27 and TRBJ2-7, with TRBD1 identical over 7 bases. V shed 5 bases and J 2 bases; nucleotides not matched to a gene: 9. This CDR3 region has 15 residues. Germline loops: CDR1 MNHEY, CDR2 SMNVEV (reference sequence).

The CDR3 protein is CASSRGQGAGELFF. CDR3 in DNA: TGTGCCAGCAGCCGGGGACAGGGGGCCGGGGAGCTGTTTTTT. J is TRBJ2-2 and V is TRBV7-6; 11 nucleotides agree with TRBD1. Looked up from germline, CDR1 is SGHVS and CDR2 is FNYEAQ. The CDR3 spans 14 residues. The ends lost 5 bases at V and 6 bases at J; junction bases unmatched: 2.

As to this clone: The sample contains more than one DNA sequence encoding this CDR3. The V gene is TRBV5-1, the J gene TRBJ1-5; D remains unclear. Germline CDR1 reads SGHRS; CDR2 reads YFSETQ. This CDR3 contains 15 residues. The V end lost 0 bases, the J end lost 0 bases, and 7 bases lay between the germline ends. CDR3 sequence: CASSLGDGSNQPQHF. The DNA for the CDR3 is TGCGCCAGCAGCTTGGGAGACGGTAGCAATCAGCCCCAGCATTTT.

The chain couples TRBV28 to TRBJ1-5, with 7 bases identical to TRBD1. The CDR3 is 15 amino acids. Germline lookup yields CDR1 MDHEN and CDR2 SYDVKM. The J segment lost 3 bases and the V segment lost 7 bases, leaving 9 bases of the junction unmatched. The CDR3: CASTPRTGDNQPQHF. In DNA, the CDR3 is TGTGCCAGCACCCCCCGGACAGGTGACAATCAGCCCCAGCATTTT. Filled out from reference TRBV28 and TRBJ1-5, the complete variable domain reads DVKVTQSSRYLVKRTGEKVFLECVQDMDHENMFWYRQDPGLGLRLIYFSYDVKMKEKGDIPEGYSVSREKKERFSLILESASTNQTSMYLCASTPRTGDNQPQHFGDGTRLSIL.

This chain joins TRBV27 and TRBJ1-2, with a weak D call TRBD1 (5 bases). Trimming stripped 8 bases from V and 3 bases from J, with 10 bases between. CDR1 and CDR2 from the germline V gene are MNHEY and SMNVEV (reference sequence). CDR3 length equals 12 residues. The CDR3 is CASGDRDYGYTF. The CDR3 DNA reads as TGTGCCAGCGGAGACAGAGACTATGGCTACACCTTC.

The chain carries TRBV6-1 and TRBJ2-7; D is ambiguous. CDR3 length: 12 amino acids. Germline V lookup: CDR1 MNHNS, CDR2 SASEGT. V shed 3 bases and J shed 7 bases, with 10 bases lying between them. CDR3: CASSERLREQYF. CDR3 sequence (DNA): TGTGCCAGCAGTGAGAGGTTGAGGGAGCAGTACTTC.

The rearrangement links TRBV11-3 to TRBJ2-1; TRBD1 is a possible D gene (6 bases). V lost 0 bases, J lost 6 bases, and 12 bases lay in between. The CDR3 covers 15 residues. Looked up from germline, CDR1 is SGHNT and CDR2 is YENEEA. CDR3 coding DNA: TGTGCCAGCAGCTTAGAAGGACAGCGCACCAATGAGCAGTTCTTC. Translation gives CASSLEGQRTNEQFF.

The chain employs TRBV6-1 and TRBJ2-7; TRBD2 might be the D (5 bases). Between the trimmed V and J ends, which lost 6 bases and 0 bases, there was a span of 12 bases. The CDR3 runs 14 residues. Looked up from germline, CDR1 is MNHNS and CDR2 is SASEGT. The CDR3 DNA sequence: TGTGCCAGCAGAATGGAGGTTAGCTCCTACGAGCAGTACTTC. This codes for CASRMEVSSYEQYF.

The chain carries TRBV11-2 and TRBJ2-7; D might be TRBD1 (6 bases). The V gene lost 3 bases and the J gene lost 3 bases, with 9 bases spanning the gap. The CDR3 has 13 amino acids. The germline gives CDR1 SGHAT, CDR2 FQNNGV. Written as DNA, the CDR3 is TGTGCCAGCAGCTTGGACAGCCTCTACGAGCAGTACTTC. This encodes CASSLDSLYEQYF.

This chain links TRBV5-4 with TRBJ2-1; 7 bases line up with TRBD2. The CDR3 has 15 residues. The germline V gene encodes CDR1 SGHNT and CDR2 YYREEE (reference sequence). Trimming cost V 0 bases and J 4 bases; bases outside gene matches: 4. This CDR3 reads CASSLAGGNYNEQFF. As DNA, the CDR3 is TGTGCCAGCAGCTTGGCGGGAGGTAATTACAATGAGCAGTTCTTC.

This sequence joins TRBV28 and TRBJ1-2; D is uncertain. V lost 7 bases and J lost 4, with 10 bases in between. CDR3 length equals 12 residues. Germline CDR1 is MDHEN and CDR2 is SYDVKM. In nucleotides, the CDR3 is TGTGCCAGCACGGTCGGGAGCTATGGCTACACCTTC. Its translation is CASTVGSYGYTF.

The chain is built from TRBV28 and TRBJ1-5; D remains unclear. This CDR3 comprises 15 residues. Trimming removed 6 bases from V and 1 base from J, with 13 bases in between. CDR1 is MDHEN and CDR2 is SYDVKM in the germline V gene. The CDR3 sequence: CASSINLGSNQPQHF. The CDR3 bases are TGTGCCAGCAGCATTAACCTGGGGAGCAATCAGCCCCAGCATTTT. The whole variable domain, filled in from reference TRBV28 and TRBJ1-5, reads DVKVTQSSRYLVKRTGEKVFLECVQDMDHENMFWYRQDPGLGLRLIYFSYDVKMKEKGDIPEGYSVSREKKERFSLILESASTNQTSMYLCASSINLGSNQPQHFGDGTRLSIL.

The V call is TRBV6-5, the J call TRBJ2-5; perhaps D is TRBD1 or TRBD2 (5 bases each). CDR1 is MNHEY and CDR2 is SVGAGI in the germline V gene. V shed 6 bases and J shed 5 bases, with 19 bases lying between them. The CDR3 is made up of 15 amino acids. CDR3 bases: TGTGCCAGCAGACCCGGGACGGACTCGCGGGAGACCCAGTACTTC. Protein sequence: CASRPGTDSRETQYF.

The chain uses TRBV28 and TRBJ1-3; D possibly corresponds to TRBD1 (6 bases). Between the trimmed V and J ends, which lost 8 bases and 3 bases, there was a span of 20 bases. The CDR3 is 16 amino acids. In germline, CDR1 is MDHEN, CDR2 SYDVKM. The CDR3 is CASGPSGGWYGNTIYF. As DNA, the CDR3 is TGTGCCAGCGGACCTTCGGGGGGCTGGTATGGAAACACCATATATTTT.

This chain uses TRBV2 with TRBJ2-7, with 14 positions matching TRBD2. The CDR3 spans 15 residues. The V segment lost 7 bases and the J segment 6 bases; nucleotides outside the gene matches: 8. Germline values: CDR1 SNHLY, CDR2 FYNNEI. Here the CDR3 DNA reads TGTGCCAGCACCCGACTAGCGGGAGGGCGGTCCGAGCAGTACTTC. Its translation: CASTRLAGGRSEQYF.

In the case of this clone: This specimen includes other DNA sequences encoding the same CDR3. The chain uses TRBV27 and TRBJ1-5; D call uncertain. Trimming removed 5 bases from V and 1 base from J, with 3 bases in between. CDR3 size: 12 residues. Germline-derived CDR1 and CDR2 are MNHEY and SMNVEV (reference sequence). The CDR3 bases are TGTGCCAGCAGTCCCAGCAATCAGCCCCAGCATTTT. The encoded protein is CASSPSNQPQHF.

The chain has TRBV6-5 and TRBJ2-5, with D tentatively TRBD1 or TRBD2 (5 bases each). This CDR3 contains 16 residues. CDR1 is MNHEY, CDR2 SVGAGI, per germline. Trimming removed 4 bases at V and 2 bases at J, with 17 bases between. CDR3 nucleotide sequence: TGTGCCAGCAGTTCGGGGCAGACTTTCTCTCAAGAGACCCAGTACTTC. It specifies CASSSGQTFSQETQYF.

The rearrangement uses TRBV5-8 and TRBJ2-7; D not resolved. Germline V gene data show CDR1 as SGHTS and CDR2 as YDEGEE. V was pared by 7 bases and J by 2 bases, with 13 bases between. The CDR3 runs to 13 residues. CDR3 in DNA: TGTGCCAGCGGCTCTTTAGGCCCCTACGAGCAGTACTTC. Its translation: CASGSLGPYEQYF.

This clone has a single count. This sample also contains other DNA sequences that code for the same CDR3. The chain has TRBV19 and TRBJ1-5, with D perhaps matching TRBD1 (6 bases). CDR1 is LNHDA, CDR2 SQIVND, per germline (reference sequence). Trimming shortened V by 5 bases and J by 7 bases, and 12 bases separated the two germline ends. The CDR3 is 13 amino acids. CDR3 region: CASSGGEGQPQHF. Here the CDR3 DNA reads TGTGCCAGTAGTGGGGGCGAGGGACAGCCCCAGCATTTT.

The chain joins TRBV10-2 to TRBJ1-6, with a possible D match to TRBD1 (5 bases). V shed 0 bases and J shed 14 bases, with 14 bases lying between them. The CDR3 loop spans 14 amino acids. Per the germline V gene, CDR1 is WSHSY and CDR2 is SAAADI. CDR3 sequence reads: CASSESKGARALHF. The DNA for the CDR3 is TGCGCCAGCAGTGAGTCGAAAGGGGCAAGAGCCCTCCACTTT.

This clone was counted a single time. Different DNA sequences within this sample yield the same CDR3. The V and J genes are TRBV30 and TRBJ1-1, with 8 bases aligning to TRBD1. The length of the CDR3 is 13 residues. Germline V gives CDR1 GTSNPN, CDR2 SVGIG (reference sequence). J was trimmed by 4 bases and V by 2 bases; bases with no gene match: 3. The CDR3 protein is CAWSTTGGTEAFF. The DNA of the CDR3 is TGTGCCTGGAGTACTACAGGGGGCACTGAAGCTTTCTTT.

Here the CDR3 reads CASSEWGLREQFF. CDR3 sequence (DNA): TGTGCCAGCAGTGAATGGGGTCTAAGAGAGCAGTTCTTC. The genes are TRBV6-1 and TRBJ2-1; D is unclear. The germline gives CDR1 MNHNS, CDR2 SASEGT. V was shortened by 2 bases and J by 10 bases, with 12 bases between the two germline ends. The CDR3 has 13 amino acids.

The V gene is TRBV18, the J gene TRBJ2-1; D gene ambiguous. The CDR3 is 14 residues long. The V end was cut by 2 bases, the J end by 9 bases, with 14 bases between. The V gene's germline CDR1 is KGHSH and CDR2 LQKENI. In DNA, the CDR3 is TGTGCCAGCTCACCAAATCACCCTCTCAGTGAGCAGTTCTTC. Translation: CASSPNHPLSEQFF.

This chain connects TRBV30 to TRBJ1-3; D is unclear. V was cut by 5 bases and J by 0 bases, with 14 bases left in between. Germline assignment: CDR1 GTSNPN and CDR2 SVGIG (reference sequence). This CDR3 contains 15 residues. CDR3 bases: TGTGCCTGGGGAACGACTCCCAGCTCTGGAAACACCATATATTTT. It specifies CAWGTTPSSGNTIYF.

The chain couples TRBV4-1 to TRBJ2-2; 10 nucleotides align to TRBD2. The trim removed 3 bases at V and 6 bases at J, leaving 7 bases unmatched. Germline loops: CDR1 MGHRA, CDR2 YSYEKL. The CDR3 totals 16 residues. CDR3 in DNA: TGCGCCAGCAGCCAGATACTAGCGGGGAAGGCCGGGGAGCTGTTTTTT. It is translated as CASSQILAGKAGELFF.

A single count supports this clone. The rearrangement joins TRBV7-9 to TRBJ2-1; unclear D gene. V was clipped by 4 bases and J by 0 bases, with 4 bases between them. The CDR3 covers 13 residues. CDR1 is SEHNR and CDR2 is FQNEAQ in the germline V gene (reference sequence). CDR3: CASSYRSYNEQFF. In DNA, the CDR3 is TGTGCCAGCAGCTACCGCTCCTACAATGAGCAGTTCTTC.

Only one count was recorded for this clone. The CDR3 sequence is CASSPRRIPINYGYTF. As DNA, the CDR3 is TGCGCCAGCAGCCCTCGACGGATACCTATAAACTATGGCTACACCTTC. The chain employs TRBV4-3 and TRBJ1-2; D gene unclear. The CDR3 sequence is 16 residues long. The V end was cut by 4 bases, the J end by 2 bases, with 17 bases between. Germline values: CDR1 LGHNA, CDR2 YSLEER.

This clone is a singleton in its sample. This chain links TRBV27 with TRBJ2-3; unclear D gene. The germline V gene encodes CDR1 MNHEY and CDR2 SMNVEV (reference sequence). This CDR3 comprises 11 residues. V was pared by 5 bases and J by 5 bases, with 5 bases between. The CDR3 reads CASSDRDTQYF. Here the CDR3 DNA reads TGTGCCAGCAGTGACCGAGATACGCAGTATTTT.

This clone was seen only once. The chain has TRBV15 and TRBJ2-3; tentatively, D is TRBD2 (6 bases). The V end lost 4 bases, the J end lost 2 bases, and 13 bases lay between the germline ends. This CDR3 has 15 amino acids. CDR1 and CDR2 (germline): LNHNV, YYDKDF (reference sequence). The CDR3 loop reads CATSIGGADTDTQYF. In DNA form, the CDR3 reads TGTGCCACCAGCATAGGCGGGGCTGACACAGATACGCAGTATTTT.

The chain combines TRBV6-5 with TRBJ1-5, with D uncertain. V was clipped by 9 bases and J by 1 base, with 13 bases between them. The CDR3 runs to 14 residues. CDR1 and CDR2 (germline): MNHEY, SVGAGI. The CDR3 coding sequence is TGTGCCAGTAAACAGCTATCCAGCAATCAGCCCCAGCATTTT. This translates into CASKQLSSNQPQHF.

This chain links TRBV28 with TRBJ2-5; D gene unclear. The length of the CDR3 is 13 residues. Germline V gives CDR1 MDHEN, CDR2 SYDVKM. Trimming left V 3 bases short and J 3 bases short, with 8 bases between. The CDR3 loop reads CASSFYKKETQYF. The DNA for the CDR3 is TGTGCCAGCAGTTTCTACAAGAAAGAGACCCAGTACTTC. Together with reference TRBV28 and TRBJ2-5, the CDR3 gives the full variable domain: DVKVTQSSRYLVKRTGEKVFLECVQDMDHENMFWYRQDPGLGLRLIYFSYDVKMKEKGDIPEGYSVSREKKERFSLILESASTNQTSMYLCASSFYKKETQYFGPGTRLLVL.

The chain couples TRBV5-1 to TRBJ1-5; a weak D match, TRBD1 (5 bases). Germline lookup yields CDR1 SGHRS and CDR2 YFSETQ. V was cut by 0 bases and J by 6 bases, with 13 bases left in between. This CDR3 contains 15 residues. CDR3 nucleotide sequence: TGCGCCAGCAGCTTGGCCGGGGAGGGGAGTCAGCCCCAGCATTTT. It yields the protein CASSLAGEGSQPQHF.